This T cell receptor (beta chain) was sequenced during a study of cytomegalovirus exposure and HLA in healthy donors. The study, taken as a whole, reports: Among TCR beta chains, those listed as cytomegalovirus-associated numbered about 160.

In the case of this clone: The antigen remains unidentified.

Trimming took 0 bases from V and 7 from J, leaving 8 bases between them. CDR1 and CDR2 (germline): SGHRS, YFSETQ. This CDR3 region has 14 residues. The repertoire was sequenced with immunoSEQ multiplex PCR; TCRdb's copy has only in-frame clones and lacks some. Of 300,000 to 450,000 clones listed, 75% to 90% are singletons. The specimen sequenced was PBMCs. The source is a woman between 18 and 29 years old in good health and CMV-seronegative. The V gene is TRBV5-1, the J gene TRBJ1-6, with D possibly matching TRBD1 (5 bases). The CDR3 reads CASSLEGSNSPLHF. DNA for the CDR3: TGCGCCAGCAGCTTGGAGGGGTCCAATTCACCCCTCCACTTT.